The 32 T cell receptor beta chains listed next were all sequenced from one sample in a study of blood T cell repertoires in COVID-19. Clones were read by immunoSEQ multiplex PCR, and TCRdb kept only the in-frame ones, dropping some. The sample shows 400,000 or so clones, 70% to 90% of them seen only once. What was sequenced was PBMCs or T cells enriched from blood (not recorded which). Receptor source: a middle-aged woman with acute COVID-19.

This chain uses TRBV5-1 with TRBJ2-7, with 14 nucleotides matching TRBD2. Per germline, CDR1 SGHRS and CDR2 YFSETQ. V shed 4 bases and J 6 bases; nucleotides not matched to a gene: 9. This CDR3 is built from 16 residues. This CDR3 reads CASSPETSGGALEQYF. CDR3 DNA sequence: TGCGCCAGCAGCCCTGAGACTAGCGGGGGGGCACTCGAGCAGTACTTC.

A single count supports this clone. The DNA for the CDR3 is TGTGCCAGCAGCTTTAGCGGGGTCTACGAGCAGTACTTC. This codes for CASSFSGVYEQYF. The chain couples TRBV7-9 to TRBJ2-7, with 8 bases aligning to TRBD2. Looked up from germline, CDR1 is SEHNR and CDR2 is FQNEAQ (reference sequence). The V and J ends lost 3 bases and 3 bases, in that order; junction bases with no gene match: 1. The CDR3 has 13 residues.

V gene TRBV18 combines with J gene TRBJ1-1, with no clear D. Trimming pared 3 bases from V and 1 base from J, leaving 9 bases between. Germline lookup yields CDR1 KGHSH and CDR2 LQKENI. This CDR3 region has 14 residues. The CDR3: CASSPPRGNTEAFF. For the CDR3, the DNA is TGTGCCAGCTCACCCCCTCGGGGGAACACTGAAGCTTTCTTT.

The chain recombines TRBV6-2 or TRBV6-3 with TRBJ1-3; D is ambiguous. This CDR3 is 17 amino acids long. With 6 bases removed from V and 2 bases from J, the gap between germline ends came to 20 bases. Germline V gene data show CDR1 as MNHEY and CDR2 as SVGEGT. The CDR3 loop reads CASSVAGFFVPGNTIYF. CDR3 sequence (DNA): TGTGCCAGCAGCGTCGCAGGTTTCTTTGTCCCTGGAAACACCATATATTTT.

V gene TRBV14 combines with J gene TRBJ1-1; 11 nucleotides match TRBD1. Germline-derived CDR1 and CDR2 are SGHDN and FVKESK. The junction had 5 bases not matched to a gene; V was cut back by 5 bases and J by 9 bases. CDR3 length: 13 residues. CDR3 coding DNA: TGTGCCAGCAGCGGACAGGGGGCCTGGAAAGCTTTCTTT. Protein: CASSGQGAWKAFF.

The chain carries TRBV2 and TRBJ2-2; TRBD2 matches 8 bases. The ends lost 0 bases at V and 8 bases at J; junction bases unmatched: 11. CDR1 and CDR2 (germline): SNHLY, FYNNEI. The CDR3 contains 17 residues. The CDR3 sequence is CASSEAMVAGRSGELFF. The CDR3 DNA is TGTGCCAGCAGTGAAGCTATGGTAGCGGGGAGATCGGGGGAGCTGTTTTTT.

The chain couples TRBV11-2 to TRBJ1-3; no clear D. CDR1 is SGHAT and CDR2 is FQNNGV in the germline V gene. V was trimmed by 1 base and J by 4 bases, leaving 14 bases between them. This CDR3 is 16 amino acids long. The CDR3 DNA reads as TGTGCCAGCAGCTTAGCGCTCAGTAATTCAGGAAACACCATATATTTT. Its protein product is CASSLALSNSGNTIYF.

This clone was found many times. The rearrangement links TRBV2 to TRBJ2-5, with 12 bases matching TRBD2. This CDR3 contains 16 residues. V trimming: 5 bases; J trimming: 2 bases; junction bases outside the gene matches: 6. The germline V gene has CDR1 SNHLY and CDR2 FYNNEI. This CDR3 reads CASSSTSGGLQETQYF. For the CDR3, the DNA is TGTGCCAGCAGTTCGACTAGCGGGGGTTTACAAGAGACCCAGTACTTC.

The CDR3 DNA is TGTGCCAGCAGCTGGACCACAGGGAATGGCTACACCTTC. It encodes CASSWTTGNGYTF. This chain joins TRBV5-4 and TRBJ1-2; TRBD1 is a possible D gene (6 bases). Trimming took 3 bases from V and 6 from J, leaving 12 bases between them. Germline CDR1 is SGHNT and CDR2 is YYREEE (reference sequence). The CDR3 runs to 13 residues. The variable domain in full, with the rest retrieved from reference TRBV5-4 and TRBJ1-2, is ETGVTQSPTHLIKTRGQQVTLRCSSQSGHNTVSWYQQALGQGPQFIFQYYREEENGRGNFPPRFSGLQFPNYSSELNVNALELDDSALYLCASSWTTGNGYTFGSGTRLTVV.

The rearrangement joins TRBV30 to TRBJ2-7; 9 bases match TRBD1. This CDR3 has 16 amino acids. Germline values: CDR1 GTSNPN, CDR2 SVGIG (reference sequence). The junction had 7 bases not matched to a gene; V was cut back by 0 bases and J by 1 base. The CDR3 coding sequence is TGTGCCTGGAGTGTACGAATTGGACAGGGGTCCTACGAGCAGTACTTC. It specifies CAWSVRIGQGSYEQYF.

The chain uses TRBV7-9 and TRBJ1-1, with 7 positions matching TRBD1. The trim removed 5 bases at V and 4 bases at J, leaving 10 bases unmatched. CDR1 SEHNR and CDR2 FQNEAQ come from the germline V gene (reference sequence). CDR3 length: 15 amino acids. In DNA form, the CDR3 reads TGTGCCAGCAGCGCGCCGACAGGGAGGACCACTGAAGCTTTCTTT. Encoded protein: CASSAPTGRTTEAFF.

The V call is TRBV5-1, the J call TRBJ2-7; a possible D gene is TRBD2 (6 bases). Trimming cost V 0 bases and J 7 bases, with 14 bases left between them. The CDR3 is 14 amino acids. Germline CDR1 is SGHRS and CDR2 is YFSETQ. CDR3 sequence reads: CASSLGPGRGEQYF. In nucleotides, the CDR3 is TGCGCCAGCAGCTTGGGACCGGGACGGGGGGAGCAGTACTTC.

The chain has TRBV11-2 and TRBJ2-5; 11 bases agree with TRBD1. The CDR3 extends over 18 amino acids. Germline lookup yields CDR1 SGHAT and CDR2 FQNNGV. Trimming at V came to 5 bases and at J to 4 bases, leaving 15 bases not matched to a gene. CDR3 residues: CASSPTPARTGGVETQYF. The CDR3 DNA sequence: TGTGCCAGCAGCCCTACCCCGGCCCGGACAGGGGGCGTAGAGACCCAGTACTTC.

The V gene is TRBV5-6, the J gene TRBJ2-1, with 10 positions matching TRBD1. Trimming cost V 9 bases and J 8 bases; bases outside gene matches: 8. The CDR3 covers 13 residues. Germline V gives CDR1 SGHDT, CDR2 YYEEEE. CDR3 sequence (DNA): TGTGCCATCCGGGACAGGGGTAAACATGAGCAGTTCTTC. This sequence encodes CAIRDRGKHEQFF.

In DNA form, the CDR3 reads TGTGCCAGCAGCTTAGCACGGGGGAATGAAGCTTTCTTT. Its protein is CASSLARGNEAFF. The chain carries TRBV7-9 and TRBJ1-1, with D possibly being TRBD1 (5 bases). CDR3 size: 13 residues. V lost 0 bases and J lost 7, with 9 bases in between. Per germline, CDR1 SEHNR and CDR2 FQNEAQ (reference sequence).

This chain links TRBV6-1 with TRBJ1-5; D gene ambiguous. The germline V and J ends were trimmed by 2 bases and 4 bases, with 3 bases remaining between them. CDR1 is MNHNS and CDR2 is SASEGT in the germline V gene. CDR3 length: 12 amino acids. CDR3 sequence: CASSEPNQPQHF. The DNA of the CDR3 is TGTGCCAGCAGTGAACCAAATCAGCCCCAGCATTTT.

V usage is TRBV18 and J usage is TRBJ1-1; D may be TRBD1 (6 bases). The V gene lost 3 bases and the J gene lost 4 bases, with 15 bases spanning the gap. Germline V CDR1 and CDR2: KGHSH, LQKENI. This CDR3 contains 15 residues. The CDR3 loop reads CASSPNPRGSTEAFF. CDR3 nucleotides: TGTGCCAGCTCACCTAATCCCAGGGGTAGCACTGAAGCTTTCTTT.

This clone was counted once. The gene calls are TRBV19 and TRBJ1-3; 7 bases agree with TRBD1. The ends lost 5 bases at V and 4 bases at J; junction bases unmatched: 5. Germline lookup yields CDR1 LNHDA and CDR2 SQIVND (reference sequence). CDR3 length: 14 residues. The CDR3 DNA reads TGTGCCAGTAGTGCAACAGGGGAAGGAAACACCATATATTTT. Residues: CASSATGEGNTIYF.

V and J are TRBV7-9 and TRBJ1-5; the match to TRBD1 covers 9 bases. V lost 3 bases and J lost 4; bases outside the gene matches: 10. CDR1 and CDR2 (germline): SEHNR, FQNEAQ (reference sequence). The CDR3 covers 17 residues. The CDR3 DNA reads TGTGCCAGCAGCTTTGGGACAGGGAGACCGTCAAATCAGCCCCAGCATTTT. Its translation is CASSFGTGRPSNQPQHF. The full variable domain, completed using reference TRBV7-9 and TRBJ1-5, is DTGVSQNPRHKITKRGQNVTFRCDPISEHNRLYWYRQTLGQGPEFLTYFQNEAQLEKSRLLSDRFSAERPKGSFSTLEIQRTEQGDSAMYLCASSFGTGRPSNQPQHFGDGTRLSIL.

J is TRBJ2-7 and V is TRBV18; maybe TRBD1 (6 bases). CDR1 KGHSH and CDR2 LQKENI come from the germline V gene. Trimming took off 5 bases at V and 1 base at J, with 9 bases between the two ends. The CDR3 contains 13 residues. The CDR3 loop reads CASSSQGSYEQYF. As DNA, the CDR3 is TGTGCCAGCTCATCTCAGGGGTCCTACGAGCAGTACTTC.

The rearrangement uses TRBV5-1 and TRBJ2-7, with D perhaps TRBD2 (6 bases). The V end was cut by 2 bases, the J end by 5 bases, with 14 bases between. This CDR3 comprises 14 residues. Germline-derived CDR1 and CDR2 are SGHRS and YFSETQ. CDR3 nucleotides: TGCGCCAGCAGCTTTGGTCAGGGACTCCACGAGCAGTACTTC. It codes for CASSFGQGLHEQYF.

The chain recombines TRBV2 with TRBJ2-3; 9 bases map to TRBD2. The CDR3 covers 16 residues. The germline CDR1 and CDR2 sequences are SNHLY and FYNNEI. Trimming at V came to 0 bases and at J to 5 bases, leaving 6 bases not matched to a gene. CDR3 loop: CASSEARSGGQDTQYF. As DNA, the CDR3 is TGTGCCAGCAGTGAAGCGAGGAGCGGGGGGCAAGATACGCAGTATTTT.

The gene calls are TRBV27 and TRBJ1-2, with TRBD1 matching over 9 bases. The CDR3 totals 14 residues. Per germline, CDR1 MNHEY and CDR2 SMNVEV (reference sequence). With 8 bases clipped from V and 2 bases from J, the junction kept 6 bases outside the gene matches. The DNA of the CDR3 is TGTGCCAGCCGGACAGGGGCCCCCAACTATGGCTACACCTTC. Translated, it gives CASRTGAPNYGYTF.

The chain combines TRBV6-1 with TRBJ1-1, with D possibly being TRBD1 (5 bases). The germline V and J ends were trimmed by 1 base and 1 base, with 10 bases remaining between them. In germline, CDR1 is MNHNS, CDR2 SASEGT. The CDR3 has 15 amino acids. DNA of the CDR3: TGTGCCAGCAGTGAAGGGACGGGGGGGAACACTGAAGCTTTCTTT. This encodes CASSEGTGGNTEAFF.

The chain links TRBV6-5 to TRBJ2-2; D remains unclear. Germline V gene lookup returns CDR1 MNHEY and CDR2 SVGAGI. Trimming pared 6 bases from V and 0 bases from J, leaving 5 bases between. The CDR3 runs to 13 residues. CDR3 nucleotides: TGTGCCAGCAGACACCCGAACACCGGGGAGCTGTTTTTT. Protein product: CASRHPNTGELFF.

This clone was detected only once. This sequence joins TRBV7-9 and TRBJ1-1; 8 nucleotides agree with TRBD1. CDR1 SEHNR and CDR2 FQNEAQ come from the germline V gene (reference sequence). With V trimmed by 5 bases and J by 1 base, 9 bases remained unmatched. The CDR3 consists of 16 residues. The DNA for the CDR3 is TGTGCCAGCAGCGCCTGGGGCAGGGGGCGGAACACTGAAGCTTTCTTT. This gives the protein CASSAWGRGRNTEAFF.

This rearrangement joins TRBV2 to TRBJ2-3, with D perhaps TRBD2 (6 bases). CDR1 and CDR2 (germline): SNHLY, FYNNEI. V lost 7 bases to trimming and J lost 0 bases, with 20 bases between them. The CDR3 runs 17 residues. The CDR3: CASKIGTYYHSTDTQYF. The CDR3 DNA sequence: TGTGCCAGCAAGATCGGGACTTATTACCATAGCACAGATACGCAGTATTTT.

The V and J genes are TRBV19 and TRBJ2-2; maybe TRBD1 (6 bases). V was shortened by 5 bases and J by 3 bases, with 13 bases between the two germline ends. This CDR3 region has 15 residues. Germline values: CDR1 LNHDA, CDR2 SQIVND (reference sequence). CDR3 amino acids: CASSLQGIYTGELFF. CDR3 in DNA: TGTGCCAGTAGTTTGCAGGGGATCTACACCGGGGAGCTGTTTTTT.

The gene calls are TRBV9 and TRBJ1-3; D gene uncertain. The CDR3 spans 15 residues. Germline V gene lookup returns CDR1 SGDLS and CDR2 YYNGEE. The germline V and J ends were trimmed by 0 bases and 0 bases, with 7 bases remaining between them. The CDR3 here is CASSVGATSGNTIYF. In DNA form, the CDR3 reads TGTGCCAGCAGCGTAGGGGCTACCTCTGGAAACACCATATATTTT.

This sequence joins TRBV7-9 and TRBJ1-2; the D is unclear. The germline V and J ends were trimmed by 5 bases and 1 base, with 5 bases remaining between them. The germline V gene has CDR1 SEHNR and CDR2 FQNEAQ (reference sequence). CDR3 length: 12 amino acids. In nucleotides, the CDR3 is TGTGCCAGCAGCCCCCTTAACTATGGCTACACCTTC. It specifies CASSPLNYGYTF.

J is TRBJ1-3 and V is TRBV2; D gene uncertain. CDR3 length: 16 residues. Trimming cost V 3 bases and J 0 bases, with 12 bases left between them. The germline CDR1 and CDR2 sequences are SNHLY and FYNNEI. CDR3 in amino acids: CASSDGQLYSGNTIYF. The CDR3 DNA is TGTGCCAGCAGTGATGGGCAGCTCTACTCTGGAAACACCATATATTTT.

This chain joins TRBV5-1 and TRBJ1-6; D call uncertain. With 0 bases removed from V and 6 bases from J, the gap between germline ends came to 7 bases. CDR1 and CDR2 (germline): SGHRS, YFSETQ. The CDR3 length is 14 residues. The CDR3 spells CASSLDSSNSPLHF. The CDR3 nucleotides are TGCGCCAGCAGCTTGGACAGCTCTAATTCACCCCTCCACTTT.